The 5 T cell receptor beta chains presented below share a single source sample, sequenced in a study of control samples from healthy donors and cancer patients (dated by TCRdb to the early 2020s). The method behind the library was the immunoSEQ multiplex PCR assay. The clones in this table, taken by TCRdb from immuneACCESS, are in-frame only. Not every clone is retained; where verified, under half of the shortfall comes from an unresolved V gene, and the cause of the rest is unknown. The table of this sample itemizes roughly 200,000 clones. The ten top clones hold more than 2% of the sample. The sample comprised blood. All receptors come from a woman aged 25-40 years in good health.

The rearrangement joins TRBV10-1 to TRBJ1-1; D is unresolved. Germline V gene sequence: CDR1 WNHNN, CDR2 SYGVQD (reference sequence). V shed 4 bases and J shed 3 bases, with 12 bases lying between them. The CDR3 sequence is 14 residues long. The chain's CDR3 is CASSGAAADTEAFF. In DNA, the CDR3 is TGCGCCAGCAGTGGGGCGGCCGCGGACACTGAAGCTTTCTTT.

The rearrangement joins TRBV20-1 to TRBJ1-2; no clear D. The CDR3 totals 11 residues. Germline CDR1 reads DFQATT; CDR2 reads SNEGSKA (reference sequence). V shed 0 bases and J shed 4 bases, with 3 bases lying between them. The CDR3 DNA sequence: TGCAGTGCTAGAGAAGGCTATGGCTACACCTTC. Translation: CSAREGYGYTF.

This sequence joins TRBV18 and TRBJ1-4; 7 nucleotides agree with TRBD1. Trimming cost V 6 bases and J 7 bases; bases outside gene matches: 5. Germline V gene sequence: CDR1 KGHSH, CDR2 LQKENI. The CDR3 sequence is 13 residues long. The chain's CDR3 is CASSRQGGEKLFF. CDR3 coding DNA: TGTGCCAGCTCCAGACAGGGAGGTGAAAAACTGTTTTTT.

The rearrangement joins TRBV6-5 to TRBJ1-2, with a possible D match to TRBD1 (5 bases). This CDR3 contains 13 residues. Germline loops: CDR1 MNHEY, CDR2 SVGAGI. Between the trimmed V and J ends, which lost 2 bases and 2 bases, there was a span of 6 bases. CDR3 coding DNA: TGTGCCAGCAGTTACGACAGAAACTATGGCTACACCTTC. Its translation is CASSYDRNYGYTF.

V usage is TRBV28 and J usage is TRBJ1-5; D is unresolved. The V end lost 9 bases, the J end lost 10 bases, and 22 bases lay between the germline ends. Germline V CDR1 and CDR2: MDHEN, SYDVKM. The CDR3 contains 14 residues. This chain's CDR3 is CASRVNPSSIPQHF. The DNA for the CDR3 is TGTGCCAGTCGGGTCAATCCGTCTTCTATTCCCCAGCATTTT.